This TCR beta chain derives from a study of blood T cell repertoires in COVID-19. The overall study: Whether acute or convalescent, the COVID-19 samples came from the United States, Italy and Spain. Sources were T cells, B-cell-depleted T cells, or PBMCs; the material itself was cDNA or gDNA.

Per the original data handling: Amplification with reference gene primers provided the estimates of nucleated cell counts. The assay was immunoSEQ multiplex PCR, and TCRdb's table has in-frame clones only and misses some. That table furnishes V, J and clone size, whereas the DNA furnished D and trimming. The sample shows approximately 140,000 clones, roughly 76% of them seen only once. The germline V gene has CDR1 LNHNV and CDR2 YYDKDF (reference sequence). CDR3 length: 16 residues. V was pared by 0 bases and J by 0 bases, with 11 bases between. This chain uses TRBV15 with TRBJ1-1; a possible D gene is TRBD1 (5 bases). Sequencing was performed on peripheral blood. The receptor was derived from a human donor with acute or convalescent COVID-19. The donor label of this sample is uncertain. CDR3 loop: CATSRDGRAMNTEAFF. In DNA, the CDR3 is TGTGCCACCAGCAGAGATGGCAGGGCAATGAACACTGAAGCTTTCTTT.